Included here is one TCR beta chain sequence, with context. cDNA came from roughly 0.53 to 1 ug RNA primed by random hexamers. Via MiXCR, TCRdb re-called the immunoSEQ multiplex PCR reads, giving one row per CDR3 protein. The sample includes 200,000 to 300,000 distinct CDR3 sequences, about 95% of them seen just once. This record belongs to a study of CD8 T cells in Susac syndrome. The CDR3 runs 13 residues. Per the germline V gene, CDR1 is LGHDT and CDR2 is YNNKEL (reference sequence). The germline V and J ends were trimmed by 3 bases and 4 bases, with 6 bases remaining between them. This chain uses TRBV3-1 with TRBJ2-2; no definite D call. The source is a human donor with Susac syndrome. The sequenced sample consisted of CD4+ T cells from PBMCs. The CDR3 is CASSQIRTGELFF. The CDR3 DNA sequence: TGTGCCAGCAGCCAGATCCGCACCGGGGAGCTGTTTTTT.